These T cell receptor beta chains were read from a single sample in a study of control samples from healthy donors and cancer patients. The data were produced by immunoSEQ multiplex PCR, yet TCRdb's version contains in-frame clones alone and is incomplete. This repertoire shows about 95,000 clones, 85% found once; its top ten account for approximately 19%. Sequencing input: blood. The receptors were gathered from a man aged 30 to 45 in good health. Both conserved end residues are part of each CDR3. Fields, in order: D gene, V gene, J gene, clone size, CDR3 DNA, CDR3 protein. The D gene is left open where the match is weak. Size is stated for part of the rows, as once, few or many counts, or as a class when the clone is expanded.

d_gene: NA
v_gene: TRBV19
j_gene: TRBJ2-2
abundance: NA
CDR3nt: TGTGCCAGTAGTCTCGCGGATGTGGGCACCGGGGAGCTGTTTTTT
CDR3aa: CASSLADVGTGELFF

d_gene: TRBD1
v_gene: TRBV25-1
j_gene: TRBJ1-1
abundance: NA
CDR3nt: TGTGCCACCCTGTTTAAGGGGGCAGTTTTCTTT
CDR3aa: CATLFKGAVFF

d_gene: TRBD1
v_gene: TRBV12-3/TRBV12-4
j_gene: TRBJ2-7
abundance: NA
CDR3nt: TGTGCCAGCAGTGGGACAGGGCGAGAGCAGTACTTC
CDR3aa: CASSGTGREQYF

d_gene: NA
v_gene: TRBV18
j_gene: TRBJ1-4
abundance: NA
CDR3nt: TGTGCCAGCTCACCCGGGCAGGGGAGGAATGAAAAACTGTTTTTT
CDR3aa: CASSPGQGRNEKLFF

d_gene: TRBD1
v_gene: TRBV4-1
j_gene: TRBJ1-1
abundance: NA
CDR3nt: TGCGCCAGCAGCCAGGACGACAGGGTGGACACTGAAGCTTTCTTT
CDR3aa: CASSQDDRVDTEAFF

d_gene: NA
v_gene: TRBV5-1
j_gene: TRBJ2-3
abundance: NA
CDR3nt: TGCGCCAGCAACCCCCCAGAGAACACAGATACGCAGTATTTT
CDR3aa: CASNPPENTDTQYF

d_gene: TRBD2
v_gene: TRBV27
j_gene: TRBJ2-1
abundance: NA
CDR3nt: TGTGCCAGCAGTTTAAGTGGGGGGGGCAATGAGCAGTTCTTC
CDR3aa: CASSLSGGGNEQFF

d_gene: TRBD1
v_gene: TRBV24-1
j_gene: TRBJ2-4
abundance: NA
CDR3nt: TGTGCCACCAGTGACGGACAGGGAGATAGGAACATTCAGTACTTC
CDR3aa: CATSDGQGDRNIQYF

d_gene: TRBD1
v_gene: TRBV27
j_gene: TRBJ2-1
abundance: few
CDR3nt: TGTGCCAGCAGACCCCTCGTGTCCCGGGACAGGGTTTCAAATGAGCAGTTCTTC
CDR3aa: CASRPLVSRDRVSNEQFF

d_gene: NA
v_gene: TRBV5-1
j_gene: TRBJ2-1
abundance: NA
CDR3nt: TGCGCCAGCAGCTTGGAAGGGGGAGACTACAATGAGCAGTTCTTC
CDR3aa: CASSLEGGDYNEQFF

d_gene: TRBD1
v_gene: TRBV7-2
j_gene: TRBJ1-4
abundance: NA
CDR3nt: TGTGCCAGCAGCTCTTCCGGGACAGGGGCGGAAAAACTGTTTTTT
CDR3aa: CASSSSGTGAEKLFF

d_gene: NA
v_gene: TRBV13
j_gene: TRBJ1-1
abundance: NA
CDR3nt: TGTGCCAGCAAGGACAGTTTTACTGAAGCTTTCTTT
CDR3aa: CASKDSFTEAFF

d_gene: NA
v_gene: TRBV3-1/TRBV3-2
j_gene: TRBJ1-6
abundance: NA
CDR3nt: TGTGCCAGCAGCCAAGTTCTGAGCTCCTATAATTCACCCCTCCACTTT
CDR3aa: CASSQVLSSYNSPLHF

d_gene: TRBD1
v_gene: TRBV6-5
j_gene: TRBJ1-1
abundance: NA
CDR3nt: TGTGCCAGCAGGAGGGGACAGGGTTACCCTGAAGCTTTCTTT
CDR3aa: CASRRGQGYPEAFF

d_gene: NA
v_gene: TRBV5-1
j_gene: TRBJ1-1
abundance: NA
CDR3nt: TGCGCCAGTACGAGGGAGGTGGGGAACACTGAAGCTTTCTTT
CDR3aa: CASTREVGNTEAFF

d_gene: NA
v_gene: TRBV5-4
j_gene: TRBJ2-5
abundance: NA
CDR3nt: TGTGCCAGCAGCTTGGGGGACCGGGAGACCCAGTACTTC
CDR3aa: CASSLGDRETQYF

d_gene: NA
v_gene: TRBV2
j_gene: TRBJ1-2
abundance: NA
CDR3nt: TGTGCCAGCAGTGGGAGGAGGGACAACTATGGCTACACCTTC
CDR3aa: CASSGRRDNYGYTF

d_gene: NA
v_gene: TRBV6-6
j_gene: TRBJ1-2
abundance: NA
CDR3nt: TGTGCCAGCAGTTACTCGGGGGGCGAAAGTGGCTACACCTTC
CDR3aa: CASSYSGGESGYTF

d_gene: TRBD1
v_gene: TRBV7-9
j_gene: TRBJ1-2
abundance: NA
CDR3nt: TGTGCCAGCAGCTTGGGACAGGGATATGACTATGGCTACACCTTC
CDR3aa: CASSLGQGYDYGYTF

d_gene: NA
v_gene: TRBV6-6
j_gene: TRBJ1-1
abundance: NA
CDR3nt: TGTGCCAGCCGACACTTGAACACTGAAGCTTTCTTT
CDR3aa: CASRHLNTEAFF

d_gene: TRBD1
v_gene: TRBV5-1
j_gene: TRBJ2-7
abundance: NA
CDR3nt: TGCGCCAGCAGCTTTACCGGGACAGACATTCGCGAGCAGTACTTC
CDR3aa: CASSFTGTDIREQYF

d_gene: NA
v_gene: TRBV27
j_gene: TRBJ2-3
abundance: NA
CDR3nt: TGTGCCAGCAGTTTTAGCGTAAGCACAGATACGCAGTATTTT
CDR3aa: CASSFSVSTDTQYF

d_gene: NA
v_gene: TRBV10-2
j_gene: TRBJ1-5
abundance: NA
CDR3nt: TGCGCCAGCAGGCCCGGGACGGCCGATCGGCCCCAGCATTTT
CDR3aa: CASRPGTADRPQHF

d_gene: NA
v_gene: TRBV13
j_gene: TRBJ1-2
abundance: NA
CDR3nt: TGTGCCAGCAGCCTTACAGGGAACTATGGCTACACCTTC
CDR3aa: CASSLTGNYGYTF

d_gene: NA
v_gene: TRBV28
j_gene: TRBJ2-1
abundance: NA
CDR3nt: TGTGCCAGCAGTTTGCCCGGGAGCGCTGAGGAGCGACCACGTGAGCAGTTCTTC
CDR3aa: CASSLPGSAEERPREQFF

d_gene: TRBD1
v_gene: TRBV15
j_gene: TRBJ1-2
abundance: NA
CDR3nt: TGTGCCACCGGGACAGGGGATATATATGGCTACACCTTC
CDR3aa: CATGTGDIYGYTF

d_gene: NA
v_gene: TRBV19
j_gene: TRBJ2-1
abundance: NA
CDR3nt: TGTGCCAGTAGTATTTACGGGGGCACACCTTTACCCAATGAGCAGTTCTTC
CDR3aa: CASSIYGGTPLPNEQFF

d_gene: NA
v_gene: TRBV29-1
j_gene: TRBJ1-2
abundance: NA
CDR3nt: TGCAGCGTTGAAGAGGGACAACCTAATCTCTATGGCTACACCTTC
CDR3aa: CSVEEGQPNLYGYTF

d_gene: NA
v_gene: TRBV14
j_gene: TRBJ2-2
abundance: few
CDR3nt: TGTGCCAGCAGCCAAGATCTGTACGGGGAGCTGTTTTTT
CDR3aa: CASSQDLYGELFF

d_gene: TRBD1
v_gene: TRBV5-1
j_gene: TRBJ1-3
abundance: NA
CDR3nt: TGCGCCAGCAGCGTCAGGGGGCTAGGAAACACCATATATTTT
CDR3aa: CASSVRGLGNTIYF

d_gene: NA
v_gene: TRBV2
j_gene: TRBJ1-3
abundance: NA
CDR3nt: TGTGCCAGCAGTGACTGGGACATCGCTGGAAACACCATATATTTT
CDR3aa: CASSDWDIAGNTIYF

d_gene: NA
v_gene: TRBV24-1
j_gene: TRBJ2-7
abundance: NA
CDR3nt: TGTGCCACCAGTGAACAGGCTGGCTACGAGCAGTACTTC
CDR3aa: CATSEQAGYEQYF

d_gene: NA
v_gene: TRBV10-3
j_gene: TRBJ1-4
abundance: NA
CDR3nt: TGTGCCATCAGTGAGTCGAGCGACAGGTATAATGAAAAACTGTTTTTT
CDR3aa: CAISESSDRYNEKLFF

d_gene: NA
v_gene: TRBV7-3
j_gene: TRBJ1-2
abundance: NA
CDR3nt: TGTGCCAGCAGCTTAAAGGGGGGACCATATGGCTACACCTTC
CDR3aa: CASSLKGGPYGYTF

d_gene: NA
v_gene: TRBV11-1
j_gene: TRBJ1-1
abundance: NA
CDR3nt: TGTGCCAGCAGCTTAGGGCAGGGGTGGAGGACTGAAGCTTTCTTT
CDR3aa: CASSLGQGWRTEAFF

d_gene: TRBD2
v_gene: TRBV5-5
j_gene: TRBJ2-3
abundance: NA
CDR3nt: TGTGCCAGCAGCTTGGTGACTAGCGGACTTTCGAGAACGCAGTATTTT
CDR3aa: CASSLVTSGLSRTQYF

d_gene: NA
v_gene: TRBV28
j_gene: TRBJ2-4
abundance: NA
CDR3nt: TGTGCCAGCAGTTCACGGGGCGCGGGCATTCAGTACTTC
CDR3aa: CASSSRGAGIQYF

d_gene: TRBD1
v_gene: TRBV6-1
j_gene: TRBJ1-3
abundance: once
CDR3nt: TGTGCCAGCAGTGCCCGGATAGCCGGGACAGGTGGAAACACCATATATTTT
CDR3aa: CASSARIAGTGGNTIYF

d_gene: TRBD1
v_gene: TRBV10-3
j_gene: TRBJ1-2
abundance: NA
CDR3nt: TGTGCCATCAGCCGGGACAGGGTTGGCTACACCTTC
CDR3aa: CAISRDRVGYTF

d_gene: TRBD1
v_gene: TRBV7-8
j_gene: TRBJ1-5
abundance: NA
CDR3nt: TGTGCCAGCAGCACAGGGGTGAGCAATCAGCCCCAGCATTTT
CDR3aa: CASSTGVSNQPQHF

d_gene: NA
v_gene: TRBV7-8
j_gene: TRBJ1-6
abundance: NA
CDR3nt: TGTGCCAGCAGCCTAGTCCCCGGGCAGAATAATTCACCCCTCCACTTT
CDR3aa: CASSLVPGQNNSPLHF

d_gene: NA
v_gene: TRBV5-5
j_gene: TRBJ1-5
abundance: NA
CDR3nt: TGTGCCAGCAGCCGGACAGGCAATCAGCCCCAGCATTTT
CDR3aa: CASSRTGNQPQHF

d_gene: NA
v_gene: TRBV4-2
j_gene: TRBJ2-1
abundance: once
CDR3nt: TGTGCCAGCAGCCAAGATCGAGACGGAGTTGAGCAGTTCTTC
CDR3aa: CASSQDRDGVEQFF

d_gene: NA
v_gene: TRBV3-1/TRBV3-2
j_gene: TRBJ2-5
abundance: NA
CDR3nt: TGTGCCAGCAGCCAAGAAATCAGCGGTCCACGGTACTTC
CDR3aa: CASSQEISGPRYF

d_gene: NA
v_gene: TRBV7-9
j_gene: TRBJ1-2
abundance: NA
CDR3nt: TGTGCCAGCAGCCCCCTCGGTCCCTATGGCTACACCTTC
CDR3aa: CASSPLGPYGYTF

d_gene: NA
v_gene: TRBV19
j_gene: TRBJ2-3
abundance: once
CDR3nt: TGTGCCAGTAGTATTGGTGGGGGGGCGGGACCTACAGATACGCAGTATTTT
CDR3aa: CASSIGGGAGPTDTQYF